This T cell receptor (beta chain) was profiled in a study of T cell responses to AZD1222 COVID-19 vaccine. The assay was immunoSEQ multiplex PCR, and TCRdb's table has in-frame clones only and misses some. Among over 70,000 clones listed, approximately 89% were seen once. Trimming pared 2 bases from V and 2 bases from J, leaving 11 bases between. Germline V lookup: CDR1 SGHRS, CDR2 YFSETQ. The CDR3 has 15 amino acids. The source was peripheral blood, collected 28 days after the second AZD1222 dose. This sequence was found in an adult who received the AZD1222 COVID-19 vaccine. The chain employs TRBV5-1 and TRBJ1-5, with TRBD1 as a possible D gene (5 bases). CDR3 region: CASSFNGGGNQPQHF. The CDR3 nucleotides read TGCGCCAGCAGCTTCAACGGGGGTGGCAATCAGCCCCAGCATTTT. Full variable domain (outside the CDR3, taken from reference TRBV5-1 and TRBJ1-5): KAGVTQTPRYLIKTRGQQVTLSCSPISGHRSVSWYQQTPGQGLQFLFEYFSETQRNKGNFPGRFSGRQFSNSRSEMNVSTLELGDSALYLCASSFNGGGNQPQHFGDGTRLSIL.